The 9 T cell receptor beta chains in this list originate from one sample, sequenced in a study of OX40 agonist ivuxolimab in advanced cancers. Receptors were amplified or captured by the immunoSEQ multiplex PCR assay. The table was pulled from immuneACCESS by TCRdb, which kept in-frame rearrangements only. Such tables lose some clones; where checked, under half of the loss comes from unresolved V genes, and the rest has no known cause. This sample gives 46,000 or so clones in total; 85% to 90% of them show up just once. Approximately 10% of the sample rests with the top ten. This specimen consisted of CD4+ or CD8+ T cells sorted from blood, obtained in a trial of the OX40 agonist ivuxolimab. The source is an adult with an advanced solid tumor such as melanoma, head and neck, liver or kidney cancer.

V and J are TRBV28 and TRBJ2-3; D ambiguous. V was trimmed by 7 bases and J by 3 bases, leaving 14 bases between them. The CDR3 covers 14 residues. Germline CDR1 reads MDHEN; CDR2 reads SYDVKM. The CDR3 region is CASNQDSLTDTQYF. The CDR3, as DNA: TGTGCCAGCAATCAAGACTCGTTAACAGATACGCAGTATTTT.

The chain is built from TRBV29-1 and TRBJ1-2, with 11 bases that match TRBD1. The CDR3 length is 15 residues. Unmatched junction bases numbered 5, after V lost 5 bases and J lost 0 bases. Germline V gene sequence: CDR1 SQVTM, CDR2 ANQGSEA. CDR3: CSVQGQGAANYGYTF. The DNA for the CDR3 is TGCAGCGTTCAAGGACAGGGGGCAGCTAACTATGGCTACACCTTC.

The CDR3 loop is CASRADTQYF. CDR3 in DNA: TGTGCCAGCAGAGCAGATACGCAGTATTTT. The genes are TRBV9 and TRBJ2-3; D is ambiguous. CDR3 length: 10 residues. Germline lookup yields CDR1 SGDLS and CDR2 YYNGEE. Trimming cost V 5 bases and J 4 bases, with 2 bases left between them.

The J gene is TRBJ1-5, the V gene TRBV10-1; TRBD1 matches 8 bases. With V trimmed by 6 bases and J by 0 bases, 10 bases remained unmatched. The CDR3 loop spans 17 amino acids. CDR1 and CDR2 from the germline V gene are WNHNN and SYGVQD (reference sequence). In nucleotides, the CDR3 is TGCGCCAGCAGGGGGTCGACAGGGGAGAGTAGCAATCAGCCCCAGCATTTT. Encoded protein: CASRGSTGESSNQPQHF.

The CDR3 coding sequence is TGCGCCAGCAGCACGTCCGGGGAGCTGTTTTTT. It yields the protein CASSTSGELFF. This chain connects TRBV4-1 to TRBJ2-2; the D is unclear. V lost 5 bases to trimming and J lost 6 bases, with 4 bases between them. The CDR3 consists of 11 residues. The germline V gene has CDR1 MGHRA and CDR2 YSYEKL.

The genes are TRBV6-5 and TRBJ1-2; no clear D. The CDR3 contains 12 residues. Germline values: CDR1 MNHEY, CDR2 SVGAGI. V was cut by 5 bases and J by 12 bases, with 16 bases left in between. CDR3 region: CASSPWRAPHTF. In nucleotides, the CDR3 is TGTGCCAGCAGTCCCTGGAGGGCCCCTCACACCTTC.

The chain uses TRBV7-3 and TRBJ1-1; TRBD1 agrees at 7 bases. V dropped 5 bases and J dropped 4; count of bases not matched to a gene: 7. This CDR3 comprises 14 residues. Germline CDR1 is SGHTA and CDR2 is FQGTGA. In DNA, the CDR3 is TGTGCCAGCAGCGTGACAGGGTCGGGCACTGAAGCTTTCTTT. This encodes CASSVTGSGTEAFF.

This sequence joins TRBV7-8 and TRBJ2-5; 7 positions match TRBD1. Germline lookup yields CDR1 SGHVS and CDR2 FQNEAQ. CDR3 size: 15 residues. Trimming took 1 base from V and 2 from J; bases not matched to a gene: 4. The CDR3 loop reads CASSLVPTGQETQYF. DNA for the CDR3: TGTGCCAGCAGCTTAGTCCCGACAGGGCAAGAGACCCAGTACTTC.

This clone turned up a few times. V and J are TRBV15 and TRBJ2-1; D is unclear. V lost 9 bases to trimming and J lost 3 bases, with 12 bases between them. In germline, CDR1 is LNHNV, CDR2 YYDKDF (reference sequence). There are 13 residues in the CDR3. The DNA for the CDR3 is TGTGCCACTGGCGACACCAGCTACAATGAGCAGTTCTTC. Its protein product is CATGDTSYNEQFF. The full variable domain, rest sourced from reference TRBV15 and TRBJ2-1, is DAMVIQNPRYQVTQFGKPVTLSCSQTLNHNVMYWYQQKSSQAPKLLFHYYDKDFNNEADTPDNFQSRRPNTSFCFLDIRSPGLGDTAMYLCATGDTSYNEQFFGPGTRLTVL.